The rows below give T cell receptor beta chains drawn from one sample of a study of cytomegalovirus exposure and HLA in healthy donors. Profiled with immunoSEQ multiplex PCR; TCRdb holds only in-frame clones, not every one. The sample holds about 200,000 clones; almost 80% are singletons and the top ten take around 1.8%. Material for sequencing was PBMCs. The receptors originated from a man aged 18 to 29 in good health and CMV-seronegative. Both conserved end residues are part of each CDR3. D genes are given only for firm matches. Some rows mark clone size as missing; the rest say once, few, many or name a class of expanded clone.

V	J	size	D	CDR3	DNA
TRBV15	TRBJ1-1	-	-	CATCRGPNTEAFF	TGTGCCACCTGCAGGGGCCCGAACACTGAAGCTTTCTTT
TRBV19	TRBJ2-1	-	TRBD2	CASSIDMAGGPKNEQFF	TGTGCCAGTAGTATCGACATGGCGGGAGGGCCCAAGAATGAGCAGTTCTTC
TRBV27	TRBJ1-1	-	-	CASSPHWAGVNTEAFF	TGTGCCAGCAGTCCCCATTGGGCAGGGGTGAACACTGAAGCTTTCTTT
TRBV7-2	TRBJ2-1	-	-	CASSFPGAAQFF	TGTGCCAGCAGCTTTCCAGGGGCTGCCCAGTTCTTC
TRBV9	TRBJ2-6	-	TRBD2	CASSPRREGGVIIGGANVLTF	TGTGCCAGCAGCCCCCGCCGGGAGGGGGGCGTGATTATTGGTGGGGCCAACGTCCTGACTTTC
TRBV2	TRBJ1-5	-	TRBD1	CASRRDSGNQPQHF	TGTGCCAGCAGGAGGGACAGCGGAAATCAGCCCCAGCATTTT
TRBV7-8	TRBJ1-5	-	TRBD1	CASSLDRDRGFYQPQHF	TGTGCCAGCAGCTTGGATCGAGACAGGGGTTTCTATCAGCCCCAGCATTTT
TRBV9	TRBJ1-5	-	TRBD1	CASSLGTALNQPQHF	TGTGCCAGCAGCCTGGGGACAGCTCTCAATCAGCCCCAGCATTTT
TRBV6-5	TRBJ1-5	-	TRBD1	CASSLTGEGNQPQHF	TGTGCCAGCAGCCTGACAGGGGAGGGCAATCAGCCCCAGCATTTT
TRBV5-1	TRBJ1-1	once	-	CASSFAPREAGRNTEAFF	TGCGCCAGCAGCTTCGCCCCAAGAGAGGCAGGGCGGAACACTGAAGCTTTCTTT
TRBV5-4	TRBJ1-2	once	TRBD1	CASSSLTGDYGYTF	TGTGCCAGCAGCTCCTTAACAGGGGACTATGGCTACACCTTC
TRBV28	TRBJ1-5	-	TRBD1	CASRRQGAGQPQHF	TGTGCCAGCAGGCGACAGGGGGCGGGTCAGCCCCAGCATTTT
TRBV2	TRBJ2-3	-	-	CASSESQYRTDTQYF	TGTGCCAGCAGTGAATCACAGTACCGCACAGATACGCAGTATTTT
TRBV30	TRBJ2-7	-	-	CAWGVYEQYF	TGTGCCTGGGGAGTCTACGAGCAGTACTTC
TRBV13	TRBJ2-1	-	TRBD1	CASSRSRTGSSYNEQFF	TGTGCCAGCAGCCGTTCCCGGACAGGGAGCTCCTACAATGAGCAGTTCTTC
TRBV7-9	TRBJ2-7	few	-	CASSSGVSYEQYF	TGTGCCAGCAGCTCAGGGGTCTCCTACGAGCAGTACTTC
TRBV7-8	TRBJ2-7	-	-	CASSLVGLDSYEQYF	TGTGCCAGCAGCTTAGTTGGTCTAGATTCCTACGAGCAGTACTTC
TRBV19	TRBJ1-1	-	TRBD1	CASSPPTGGTEAFF	TGTGCCAGTAGTCCCCCGACAGGGGGCACTGAAGCTTTCTTT
TRBV19	TRBJ2-7	-	TRBD1	CASRPTGVHEQYF	TGTGCCAGTAGACCGACAGGGGTCCACGAGCAGTACTTC
TRBV18	TRBJ2-6	few	TRBD1	CASSPGTGFISSGANVLTF	TGTGCCAGCTCACCAGGGACAGGGTTCATCAGCTCTGGGGCCAACGTCCTGACTTTC
TRBV7-3	TRBJ2-3	-	-	CASSREAGLADTQYF	TGTGCCAGCAGCAGAGAGGCGGGGCTCGCAGATACGCAGTATTTT
TRBV11-1	TRBJ1-1	-	-	CASSLLNRDSTEAFF	TGTGCCAGCAGCTTATTGAACAGGGATAGCACTGAAGCTTTCTTT
TRBV28	TRBJ2-1	-	-	CASSSGISYNEQFF	TGTGCCAGCAGTTCGGGGATTTCCTACAATGAGCAGTTCTTC
TRBV15	TRBJ1-5	-	-	CATSRDARDNQPQHF	TGTGCCACCAGCAGAGATGCCAGGGACAATCAGCCCCAGCATTTT
TRBV11-2	TRBJ2-1	-	TRBD2	CATEGLAGGSEQFF	TGTGCCACCGAAGGACTAGCGGGAGGGAGTGAGCAGTTCTTC
TRBV30	TRBJ2-7	-	-	CAWSDSNPYEQYF	TGTGCCTGGAGTGACTCGAATCCCTACGAGCAGTACTTC
TRBV2	TRBJ2-1	-	-	CASSGSSYNEQFF	TGTGCCAGCAGTGGGAGCTCCTACAATGAGCAGTTCTTC
TRBV28	TRBJ2-5	few	TRBD1	CASSPNRGRETQYF	TGTGCCAGCAGTCCGAACAGGGGGCGAGAGACCCAGTACTTC
TRBV9	TRBJ1-1	-	-	CASSARSQNTNTEAFF	TGTGCCAGCAGCGCAAGGAGTCAGAATACGAACACTGAAGCTTTCTTT
TRBV30	TRBJ1-6	few	-	CAWSLFIGQPAVNSPLHF	TGTGCCTGGAGCCTTTTTATCGGACAGCCCGCGGTGAATTCACCCCTCCACTTT
TRBV29-1	TRBJ1-4	-	-	CSAGVSATNEKLFF	TGCAGCGCCGGTGTGAGTGCAACTAATGAAAAACTGTTTTTT
TRBV5-1	TRBJ2-2	few	-	CASSPWTDPGTGELFF	TGCGCCAGCAGCCCTTGGACGGACCCGGGGACCGGGGAGCTGTTTTTT
TRBV19	TRBJ1-1	-	TRBD1	CATRGTGEAFF	TGTGCCACCCGTGGGACAGGAGAAGCTTTCTTT
TRBV7-2	TRBJ1-4	-	TRBD1	CASSLGQGVDEKLFF	TGTGCCAGCAGCTTGGGACAGGGCGTGGATGAAAAACTGTTTTTT
TRBV28	TRBJ1-1	-	-	CASSLLRGRDTEAFF	TGTGCCAGCAGTTTATTACGGGGGAGGGACACTGAAGCTTTCTTT
TRBV4-1	TRBJ1-5	-	-	CASSQDRGADRSNQPQHF	TGCGCCAGCAGCCAAGATCGGGGGGCCGATCGGAGCAATCAGCCCCAGCATTTT
TRBV4-1	TRBJ1-2	-	-	CASSRNRALGYTF	TGCGCCAGCAGCCGGAACAGGGCGCTTGGCTACACCTTC
TRBV27	TRBJ2-7	few	TRBD2	CASSTLAGDPPYEQYF	TGTGCCAGCAGTACCCTAGCGGGGGATCCCCCCTACGAGCAGTACTTC
TRBV18	TRBJ1-3	-	-	CASSPWTRGNGNTIYF	TGTGCCAGCTCACCTTGGACCAGGGGTAACGGAAACACCATATATTTT
TRBV15	TRBJ1-5	few	TRBD1	CATSPGQAYDQPQHF	TGTGCCACCAGTCCCGGACAGGCGTACGATCAGCCCCAGCATTTT
TRBV13	TRBJ2-1	-	TRBD2	CASSLAGGSNEQFF	TGTGCCAGCAGCTTAGCGGGAGGGAGCAATGAGCAGTTCTTC
TRBV10-3	TRBJ1-5	-	TRBD1	CATSRRTGVDNQPQHF	TGTGCCACCTCTCGACGGACAGGGGTTGACAATCAGCCCCAGCATTTT
TRBV11-3	TRBJ2-2	few	-	CASTAVSGNTGELFF	TGTGCCAGCACCGCTGTGTCGGGGAACACCGGGGAGCTGTTTTTT
TRBV10-3	TRBJ1-1	-	-	CAISTNTEAFF	TGTGCCATCAGCACTAACACTGAAGCTTTCTTT
TRBV21-1	TRBJ1-2	-	-	CASSKVAGRWVSYGYTF	TGTGCCAGCAGCAAAGTAGCAGGGAGGTGGGTATCCTATGGCTACACCTTC
TRBV11-3	TRBJ2-2	-	-	CASSLALNGELFF	TGTGCCAGCAGCTTAGCCCTTAACGGGGAGCTGTTTTTT
TRBV15	TRBJ2-7	-	-	CATSRDRGATGEQYF	TGTGCCACCAGCAGAGATCGGGGGGCGACGGGTGAGCAGTACTTC
TRBV30	TRBJ2-7	-	TRBD2	CAWSRSLGLAGGQSSYEQYF	TGTGCCTGGAGTCGTTCCTTGGGACTAGCGGGGGGACAGAGTTCCTACGAGCAGTACTTC
TRBV6-5	TRBJ2-4	-	TRBD2	CASRGGAKNIQYF	TGTGCCAGCAGGGGAGGGGCCAAAAACATTCAGTACTTC